The clone carrying this T cell receptor (beta chain) was recorded many times. Germline V lookup: CDR1 SGDLS, CDR2 YYNGEE. V was shortened by 0 bases and J by 5 bases, with 8 bases between the two germline ends. The length of the CDR3 is 13 residues. Regions amplified from RNA transcripts were the TCR beta CDR3 regions. Using the HTBI primer set, a first-round RT-PCR was run on the TCR CDR3. In TCRdb, the multiplex PCR reads were re-called with MiXCR into one record per CDR3 protein. The table lists about 350,000 distinct CDR3 sequences, roughly 18% of them singletons. This sample is drawn from a study of T cells in Graves' hyperthyroidism and ophthalmopathy.

This receptor was identified in a woman between 35 and 50 years old with Graves' ophthalmopathy. This rearrangement joins TRBV9 to TRBJ1-1; D not resolved. Sequenced material: blood. The CDR3: CASSVGDQTEAFF. DNA for the CDR3: TGTGCCAGCAGCGTAGGTGATCAAACTGAAGCTTTCTTT.